This T cell receptor beta chain was sequenced in a study of cytomegalovirus exposure and HLA in healthy donors. Overall study context: In a previous analysis, 117 million unique TCR beta sequences were found from 150 million to 200 million T cells.

V dropped 4 bases and J dropped 1 base, with 13 bases sitting between them. CDR1 SGHDN and CDR2 FVKESK come from the germline V gene. This CDR3 region has 15 residues. The PCR was carried out with 60 Vbeta primers and 13 Jbeta primers. The table came from immunoSEQ multiplex PCR; TCRdb's copy has only in-frame clones and leaves some out. The repertoire consists of more than 85,000 clones, with under 85% occurring once and the leading ten covering 2.1%. As regards this clone: Its target is not known.

Study-level points and caveats: Associated with HLA alleles at 0.05 false discovery rate in a later analysis were fewer than 20,000 TCR beta sequences. Per published reports, the classifier diagnosed cytomegalovirus status with high specificity and sensitivity.

The clonotype originates from a man younger than 40 in good health and CMV-seronegative. The sequenced sample consisted of PBMCs. The J gene is TRBJ1-1, the V gene TRBV14; a weak D match, TRBD1 (5 bases). The CDR3 loop is CASSRARTGNTEAFF. DNA for the CDR3: TGTGCCAGCAGCCGCGCCCGCACAGGGAACACTGAAGCTTTCTTT.